The 21 T cell receptor beta chains in this list originate from one sample, sequenced in a study of T-cell reconstitution after alpha-beta-depleted transplantation in children. Unique molecular identifiers were incorporated during preparation of the TCRbeta library. Via MiXCR, TCRdb re-called the PCR reads, giving one row per CDR3 protein. The sample yields about 360,000 distinct CDR3 sequences, about an eighth seen once. The sample consisted of PBMCs, taken from the stem cell graft. The receptors derive from a human donor who donated a stem cell graft to a child with Fanconi anemia.

In this sample, this clonotype turned up a few times. The J gene is TRBJ2-7, the V gene TRBV20-1, with 10 bases aligning to TRBD1. CDR3 length: 15 residues. V lost 4 bases to trimming and J lost 4 bases; unmatched junction nucleotides: 10. Germline V gene lookup returns CDR1 DFQATT and CDR2 SNEGSKA (reference sequence). CDR3 coding DNA: TGCAGTGCTAATCCTTCCGGGACAGGGGAATACGAGCAGTACTTC. Amino acid sequence: CSANPSGTGEYEQYF.

The genes are TRBV7-2 and TRBJ2-5; 8 nucleotides match TRBD1. The CDR3 consists of 14 residues. CDR1 SGHTA and CDR2 FQGNSA come from the germline V gene. V dropped 6 bases and J dropped 1; count of bases not matched to a gene: 4. CDR3 in amino acids: CASRRTGSQETQYF. In DNA, the CDR3 is TGTGCCAGCAGACGGACAGGGAGCCAAGAGACCCAGTACTTC. Based on the CDR3 plus reference TRBV7-2 and TRBJ2-5, the full variable domain is GAGVSQSPSNKVTEKGKDVELRCDPISGHTALYWYRQSLGQGLEFLIYFQGNSAPDKSGLPSDRFSAERTGGSVSTLTIQRTQQEDSAVYLCASRRTGSQETQYFGPGTRLLVL.

This clonotype showed up many times. The gene calls are TRBV5-1 and TRBJ2-7; D perhaps matches TRBD1 (6 bases). The V gene lost 3 bases and the J gene lost 0 bases, with 10 bases spanning the gap. In germline, CDR1 is SGHRS, CDR2 YFSETQ. This CDR3 is built from 14 residues. The chain's CDR3 is CASSWTESSYEQYF. CDR3 nucleotides: TGCGCCAGCAGCTGGACAGAGAGCTCCTACGAGCAGTACTTC.

This clonotype was seen more than once but under ten times. The chain employs TRBV12-3 or TRBV12-4 and TRBJ2-2; D is possibly TRBD2 (6 bases). V was clipped by 6 bases and J by 5 bases, with 13 bases between them. The CDR3 runs to 14 residues. The CDR3 DNA follows: TGTGCCAGCAGGAGGGACTTGTGGACCGGGGAGCTGTTTTTT. The encoded protein is CASRRDLWTGELFF.

This clonotype showed up just a few times. V gene TRBV4-1 combines with J gene TRBJ2-3, with TRBD2 matching over 11 bases. The CDR3 has 16 amino acids. Germline V gene sequence: CDR1 MGHRA, CDR2 YSYEKL. Trimming cost V 0 bases and J 8 bases; bases outside gene matches: 7. The CDR3: CASSQDLAGGPSTQYF. The CDR3 bases are TGCGCCAGCAGCCAAGATTTAGCGGGGGGGCCGAGTACGCAGTATTTT.

This clonotype was picked up many times. The chain carries TRBV9 and TRBJ1-6; D ambiguous. V was pared by 0 bases and J by 9 bases, with 7 bases between. Per the germline V gene, CDR1 is SGDLS and CDR2 is YYNGEE. CDR3 length equals 13 residues. Here the CDR3 reads CASSVVGGSPLHF. CDR3 sequence (DNA): TGTGCCAGCAGCGTAGTCGGAGGTTCACCCCTCCACTTT.

The V and J genes are TRBV5-1 and TRBJ1-1; the D gene is possibly TRBD1 (5 bases). Germline V gives CDR1 SGHRS, CDR2 YFSETQ. Between the trimmed V and J ends, which lost 0 bases and 3 bases, there was a span of 12 bases. The CDR3 loop spans 15 amino acids. Here the CDR3 reads CASSLVPGGDTEAFF. In DNA, the CDR3 is TGCGCCAGCAGCTTGGTCCCGGGAGGGGACACTGAAGCTTTCTTT. The full variable domain, its missing parts supplied by reference TRBV5-1 and TRBJ1-1, is KAGVTQTPRYLIKTRGQQVTLSCSPISGHRSVSWYQQTPGQGLQFLFEYFSETQRNKGNFPGRFSGRQFSNSRSEMNVSTLELGDSALYLCASSLVPGGDTEAFFGQGTRLTVV.

At least ten counts were recorded for this clonotype. The rearrangement joins TRBV5-1 to TRBJ2-7; no definite D call. The V gene's germline CDR1 is SGHRS and CDR2 YFSETQ. Trimming pared 0 bases from V and 6 bases from J, leaving 16 bases between. This CDR3 region has 15 residues. In DNA form, the CDR3 reads TGCGCCAGCAGCTTGGATGGGGTGGGGTCCCCCGAGCAGTACGTC. This translates into CASSLDGVGSPEQYV.

V is TRBV7-2 and J is TRBJ1-6; D remains unclear. The CDR3 runs 14 residues. Trimming cost V 6 bases and J 10 bases, with 16 bases left between them. From germline, CDR1 is SGHTA and CDR2 FQGNSA. This CDR3 is CASRYVVDGSPLHF. CDR3 nucleotide sequence: TGTGCCAGCAGATACGTCGTAGATGGATCACCCCTCCACTTT.

This chain joins TRBV4-3 and TRBJ1-4, with TRBD1 as a possible D gene (5 bases). V was shortened by 0 bases and J by 3 bases, with 8 bases between the two germline ends. Germline CDR1 LGHNA, CDR2 YSLEER. The CDR3 spans 15 residues. The CDR3 spells CASSQEGRANEKLFF. The CDR3 DNA reads as TGCGCCAGCAGCCAAGAGGGCAGGGCTAATGAAAAACTGTTTTTT.

About this clonotype: A read error may produce the germline difference seen at one junction end. This rearrangement joins TRBV5-1 to TRBJ1-5; unclear D gene. Germline V gene lookup returns CDR1 SGHRS and CDR2 YFSETQ. This CDR3 contains 13 residues. In nucleotides, the CDR3 is TGCGCCAGCAGCTTGGGGACCAATCAGCCCCAGCGTTTT. Its protein is CASSLGTNQPQRF. The whole variable domain, remainder taken from reference TRBV5-1 and TRBJ1-5, is KAGVTQTPRYLIKTRGQQVTLSCSPISGHRSVSWYQQTPGQGLQFLFEYFSETQRNKGNFPGRFSGRQFSNSRSEMNVSTLELGDSALYLCASSLGTNQPQRFGDGTRLSIL.

The CDR3, as DNA: TGTGCCGTCCCAGGGGCCCCTGAAGCTTTCTTT. It translates to CAVPGAPEAFF. This chain links TRBV2 with TRBJ1-1, with D perhaps TRBD1 (6 bases). The germline V gene has CDR1 SNHLY and CDR2 FYNNEI. This CDR3 is 11 amino acids long. V lost 11 bases and J 6 bases, leaving 13 bases between the germline ends.

The CDR3 reads CASSLQVFDAGDTQYF. DNA of the CDR3: TGCGCCAGCAGCTTACAGGTTTTCGACGCGGGGGATACGCAGTATTTT. The V gene is TRBV4-1, the J gene TRBJ2-3; the D gene is possibly TRBD2 (6 bases). CDR3 length equals 16 residues. V lost 5 bases and J 6 bases, leaving 21 bases between the germline ends. Per the germline V gene, CDR1 is MGHRA and CDR2 is YSYEKL.

This clonotype was seen at least ten times. Its ends do not fully match the called genes, so a read error is possible. The chain carries TRBV7-7 and TRBJ2-2, with D unresolved. Germline V gene sequence: CDR1 SSHAT, CDR2 FNYEAQ (reference sequence). The CDR3 has 14 residues. The CDR3: CASSLGSGAGELFF. CDR3 nucleotides: TGTGCTAGCAGCTTAGGGTCGGGTGCCGGGGAGCTGTTTTTT.

The chain uses TRBV7-2 and TRBJ2-1, with a possible D match to TRBD1 (6 bases). CDR3 size: 17 residues. Looked up from germline, CDR1 is SGHTA and CDR2 is FQGNSA. The ends were cut back, 4 bases at V and 9 bases at J, with 25 bases in the middle. CDR3 in DNA: TGTGCCAGCAGCTCCTCCTCCACAGGGAAGGGGAAGGGTGAGCAGTTCTTC. It is translated as CASSSSSTGKGKGEQFF. Full variable domain (remainder filled in from reference TRBV7-2 and TRBJ2-1): GAGVSQSPSNKVTEKGKDVELRCDPISGHTALYWYRQSLGQGLEFLIYFQGNSAPDKSGLPSDRFSAERTGGSVSTLTIQRTQQEDSAVYLCASSSSSTGKGKGEQFFGPGTRLTVL.

This clonotype was detected many times. The V call is TRBV6-2 or TRBV6-3, the J call TRBJ2-3, with D possibly matching TRBD1 (6 bases). The CDR3 runs to 15 residues. V was clipped by 2 bases and J by 6 bases, with 15 bases between them. The germline V gene has CDR1 MNHEY and CDR2 SVGEGT. This chain's CDR3 is CASSYRPTGVDTQYF. CDR3 nucleotide sequence: TGTGCCAGCAGTTACCGCCCGACAGGTGTGGATACGCAGTATTTT.

This clonotype has ten or more counts. CDR3 DNA: TGCGCCAGCAGCTCCACCCCGACAGGAAGAGATACGCAGTATTTT. It translates to CASSSTPTGRDTQYF. This rearrangement joins TRBV5-1 to TRBJ2-3, with a possible D match to TRBD1 (6 bases). The V end was cut by 3 bases, the J end by 5 bases, with 16 bases between. The germline V gene encodes CDR1 SGHRS and CDR2 YFSETQ. CDR3 size: 15 residues.

This clonotype has only a few counts. The chain has TRBV10-3 and TRBJ2-1; a weak D match, TRBD2 (7 bases). This CDR3 spans 14 amino acids. The germline V gene has CDR1 ENHRY and CDR2 SYGVKD. Trimming pared 4 bases from V and 10 bases from J, leaving 17 bases between. Written as DNA, the CDR3 is TGTGCCATCAGTGGGGGGGGGCGAGGAAAGGAGCAGTTCTTC. It encodes CAISGGGRGKEQFF.

V gene TRBV6-4 combines with J gene TRBJ2-3; 7 bases are a match to TRBD2. This CDR3 is built from 16 residues. With V trimmed by 0 bases and J by 0 bases, 3 bases remained unmatched. Germline V gives CDR1 MRHNA, CDR2 SNTAGT. As DNA, the CDR3 is TGTGCCAGCAGTGACTCGGCGGGGGAGAGCACAGATACGCAGTATTTT. Translating it yields CASSDSAGESTDTQYF.

In DNA, the CDR3 is TGTGCCAGCAGCTCCGGACAGCCCTCCTACAATGAGCAGTTCTTC. The encoded protein is CASSSGQPSYNEQFF. The chain carries TRBV7-3 and TRBJ2-1; TRBD1 might be the D (6 bases). The germline V and J ends were trimmed by 4 bases and 0 bases, with 10 bases remaining between them. Germline lookup yields CDR1 SGHTA and CDR2 FQGTGA. CDR3 length: 15 amino acids.

This clonotype has just a few counts. V gene TRBV10-3 combines with J gene TRBJ2-3; 7 positions match TRBD1. Germline lookup yields CDR1 ENHRY and CDR2 SYGVKD. Trimming took 6 bases from V and 9 from J; bases not matched to a gene: 6. The CDR3 contains 12 residues. CDR3 sequence: CAIRGQQNTQYF. DNA for the CDR3: TGTGCCATCAGGGGACAGCAGAACACGCAGTATTTT.